The 17 T cell receptor beta chains presented below share a single source sample, sequenced in a study of OX40 agonist ivuxolimab in advanced cancers. Here immunoSEQ multiplex PCR was the method, and the copy in TCRdb shows in-frame clones only, minus some. The sample includes approximately 20,000 clones, more than 80% of them seen just once. The sequencing here drew on CD4+ or CD8+ T cells sorted from blood, taken in a trial of the OX40 agonist ivuxolimab. The receptors stem from an adult with an advanced solid tumor such as melanoma, head and neck, liver or kidney cancer.

This chain joins TRBV5-4 and TRBJ2-3, with a tentative D call TRBD2 (5 bases). The CDR3 runs to 12 residues. The germline V gene has CDR1 SGHNT and CDR2 YYREEE (reference sequence). V was trimmed by 0 bases and J by 7 bases, leaving 6 bases between them. The CDR3: CASSLGRNTQYF. In DNA, the CDR3 is TGTGCCAGCAGCTTGGGGAGGAATACGCAGTATTTT.

This chain connects TRBV6-5 to TRBJ2-5; D assignment may be TRBD1 or TRBD2 (5 bases each). V was pared by 2 bases and J by 4 bases, with 5 bases between. The CDR3 is 12 residues long. Germline V gene sequence: CDR1 MNHEY, CDR2 SVGAGI. The CDR3: CASSYGGETQYF. The DNA of the CDR3 is TGTGCCAGCAGTTACGGGGGAGAGACCCAGTACTTC.

The chain couples TRBV29-1 to TRBJ1-1; no clear D gene. This CDR3 has 13 amino acids. Germline loops: CDR1 SQVTM, CDR2 ANQGSEA. Trimming left V 4 bases short and J 0 bases short, with 9 bases between. The CDR3 region is CSVGEGMNTEAFF. In nucleotides, the CDR3 is TGCAGCGTTGGGGAGGGTATGAACACTGAAGCTTTCTTT.

The chain's CDR3 is CAWDRQGAASGNTIYF. In DNA form, the CDR3 reads TGTGCCTGGGACCGACAGGGGGCGGCGAGTGGAAACACCATATATTTT. The rearrangement links TRBV30 to TRBJ1-3, with 10 positions matching TRBD1. The germline CDR1 and CDR2 sequences are GTSNPN and SVGIG (reference sequence). The CDR3 loop spans 16 amino acids. Trimming took 5 bases from V and 3 from J; bases not matched to a gene: 10.

The gene calls are TRBV7-2 and TRBJ1-4, with 7 bases aligning to TRBD1. CDR1 and CDR2 from the germline V gene are SGHTA and FQGNSA. The CDR3 has 15 residues. J was trimmed by 9 bases and V by 5 bases; bases with no gene match: 12. The DNA for the CDR3 is TGTGCCAGCAGCCCAGACGACAGGGCGAGGCAAAAACTGTTTTTT. Translating gives CASSPDDRARQKLFF.

The chain combines TRBV11-3 with TRBJ2-3; possible D gene TRBD2, 7 bases. The CDR3 runs to 17 residues. Germline loops: CDR1 SGHNT, CDR2 YENEEA. V was shortened by 3 bases and J by 6 bases, with 22 bases between the two germline ends. CDR3 region: CASSFRVAGATRDTQYF. DNA of the CDR3: TGTGCCAGCAGCTTTCGGGTCGCGGGGGCCACCCGGGATACGCAGTATTTT.

The chain joins TRBV15 to TRBJ1-6; D perhaps matches TRBD1 (6 bases). V lost 5 bases and J lost 8, with 16 bases in between. The V gene's germline CDR1 is LNHNV and CDR2 YYDKDF (reference sequence). This CDR3 has 15 amino acids. The CDR3 coding sequence is TGTGCCACCAGCGCCCAACAGGGACTTTATTCACCCCTCCACTTT. This encodes CATSAQQGLYSPLHF.

The chain combines TRBV29-1 with TRBJ2-3; no definite D call. The CDR3 has 13 residues. V was trimmed by 4 bases and J by 2 bases, leaving 10 bases between them. Germline assignment: CDR1 SQVTM and CDR2 ANQGSEA. DNA of the CDR3: TGCAGCGTTGTGGTCACCCTCACAGATACGCAGTATTTT. It encodes CSVVVTLTDTQYF.

V is TRBV7-9 and J is TRBJ1-1; no definite D call. Germline V lookup: CDR1 SEHNR, CDR2 FQNEAQ (reference sequence). CDR3 length: 12 amino acids. V was shortened by 3 bases and J by 1 base, with 3 bases between the two germline ends. The CDR3 here is CASSLENTEAFF. CDR3 bases: TGTGCCAGCAGCTTGGAGAACACTGAAGCTTTCTTT.

The J gene is TRBJ1-5, the V gene TRBV28; possibly TRBD1 for D (5 bases). Germline CDR1 is MDHEN and CDR2 is SYDVKM. The CDR3 has 14 residues. Trimming took 4 bases from V and 4 from J, leaving 11 bases between them. CDR3 residues: CASSWWGWNQPQHF. DNA of the CDR3: TGTGCCAGCAGTTGGTGGGGGTGGAATCAGCCCCAGCATTTT.

The rearrangement uses TRBV11-3 and TRBJ2-3; D gene ambiguous. The V and J ends lost 2 bases and 4 bases respectively, with 4 bases between them. This CDR3 contains 12 residues. Per germline, CDR1 SGHNT and CDR2 YENEEA. The CDR3 region has the DNA TGTGCCAGCAGCTTAAGGGCAGATACGCAGTATTTT. This sequence encodes CASSLRADTQYF.

The chain uses TRBV7-9 and TRBJ2-3, with D hard to call. The CDR3 sequence is 15 residues long. Trimming took 2 bases from V and 2 from J, leaving 11 bases between them. Germline V CDR1 and CDR2: SEHNR, FQNEAQ (reference sequence). In nucleotides, the CDR3 is TGTGCCAGCAGCTTAATAGTGGGCGTCACAGATACGCAGTATTTT. Residues: CASSLIVGVTDTQYF.

The chain links TRBV6-5 to TRBJ2-7, with TRBD1 identical over 9 bases. Germline trimming cut 2 bases from V and 2 bases from J; bases unmatched to any gene: 1. Germline CDR1 MNHEY, CDR2 SVGAGI. The CDR3 is 14 amino acids. This CDR3 reads CASSYGTGTYEQYF. CDR3 DNA sequence: TGTGCCAGCAGTTACGGGACAGGGACCTACGAGCAGTACTTC.

This clone rates as medium-sized (0.01 to 0.1%). The V and J genes are TRBV11-3 and TRBJ2-7, with D possibly TRBD1 on 7 matching bases. The germline V gene has CDR1 SGHNT and CDR2 YENEEA. The CDR3 is 16 residues long. Between the trimmed V and J ends, which lost 3 bases and 5 bases, there was a span of 20 bases. CDR3 nucleotide sequence: TGTGCCAGCAGCTTGGGACTTAGTGGACAGGAACACGAGCAGTACTTC. It yields the protein CASSLGLSGQEHEQYF.

V is TRBV29-1 and J is TRBJ1-6; tentative D call: TRBD1 (6 bases). The CDR3 is 12 residues long. Trimming removed 6 bases from V and 7 bases from J, with 10 bases in between. The V gene's germline CDR1 is SQVTM and CDR2 ANQGSEA. The CDR3 nucleotides are TGCAGCGTACAGCAGGGGAATTCACCCCTCCACTTT. This gives the protein CSVQQGNSPLHF.

The chain carries TRBV7-2 and TRBJ2-2; TRBD2 matches at 10 bases. From germline, CDR1 is SGHTA and CDR2 FQGNSA. This CDR3 spans 17 amino acids. V gave up 2 bases and J gave up 4 bases; unmatched junction bases: 7. The chain's CDR3 is CASSLSGGAAVTGELFF. In DNA, the CDR3 is TGTGCCAGCAGCTTAAGCGGGGGGGCCGCGGTCACCGGGGAGCTGTTTTTT.

Only a few counts were recorded for this clone. V gene TRBV28 combines with J gene TRBJ1-2; D not resolved. Trimming pared 3 bases from V and 3 bases from J, leaving 8 bases between. Germline lookup yields CDR1 MDHEN and CDR2 SYDVKM. The length of the CDR3 is 13 residues. In DNA form, the CDR3 reads TGTGCCAGCAGTTTCCAAAACCACTATGGCTACACCTTC. This gives the protein CASSFQNHYGYTF.